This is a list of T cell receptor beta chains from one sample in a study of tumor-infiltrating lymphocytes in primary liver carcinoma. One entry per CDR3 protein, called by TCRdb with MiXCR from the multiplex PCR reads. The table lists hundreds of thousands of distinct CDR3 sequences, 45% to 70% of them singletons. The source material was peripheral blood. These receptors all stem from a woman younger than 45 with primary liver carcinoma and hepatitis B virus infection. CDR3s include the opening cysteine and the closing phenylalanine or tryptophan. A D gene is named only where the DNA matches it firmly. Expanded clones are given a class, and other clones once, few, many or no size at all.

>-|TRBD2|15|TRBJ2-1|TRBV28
TGTGTCAGCAGGGGCGGACTAGCGGGAGCCAATGAGCAGTTCTTC
CVSRGGLAGANEQFF
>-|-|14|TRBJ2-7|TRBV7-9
TGTGCCAGCAGCTCGACGTGGGGGCGGAACGAGCAGTACTTC
CASSSTWGRNEQYF
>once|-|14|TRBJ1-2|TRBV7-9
TGTGCCAGCAGTTACGTCGGAGGTTCCTATGGCTACACCTTC
CASSYVGGSYGYTF
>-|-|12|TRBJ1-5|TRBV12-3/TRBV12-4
TGTGCTTGTGGCGCGAGCAATCAGCCCCGGCATTTT
CACGASNQPRHF
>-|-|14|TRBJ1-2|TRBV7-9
TGTGCCAGCAGCCCGGAGGTCCCTAACTATGGCTACACCTTC
CASSPEVPNYGYTF
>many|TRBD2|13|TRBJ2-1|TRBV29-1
TGCAGCGCCGAGACTAGCGGTTACAATGAGCAGTTCTTC
CSAETSGYNEQFF
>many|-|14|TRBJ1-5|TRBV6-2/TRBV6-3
TGTGCCAGCAGAAATACGCTAGGGGATCAGCCCCAGCATTTT
CASRNTLGDQPQHF
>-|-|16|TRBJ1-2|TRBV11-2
TGTGCAAGCAGCTTAAACCCTCAGACTCTGAATTATGGCTACACCTTC
CASSLNPQTLNYGYTF
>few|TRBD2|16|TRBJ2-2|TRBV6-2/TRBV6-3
TGTGCCAGCAGCACGGGACTAGCGGGTTATGGCGGGGAGCTGTTTTTT
CASSTGLAGYGGELFF
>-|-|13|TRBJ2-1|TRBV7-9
TGTGCCCTCACCGGGGGTGGCTACAATGAGCAGTTCTTC
CALTGGGYNEQFF
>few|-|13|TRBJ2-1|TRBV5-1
TGCGCCAGCAGCTTGTCCCCACAGTATGAGCAGTTCTTC
CASSLSPQYEQFF
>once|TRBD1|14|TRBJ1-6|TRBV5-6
TGTGCCAGCAACCTATACAGGGGAGATTCACCCCTCCACTTT
CASNLYRGDSPLHF
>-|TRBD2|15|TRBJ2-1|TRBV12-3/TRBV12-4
TGTGCCAGCAGCCCGCCCGGGACTAGCGGACTTGGGCAGTTCTTC
CASSPPGTSGLGQFF
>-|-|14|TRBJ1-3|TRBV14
TGTGCCAGCAGCCGCCCGGGATCTGGAAACACCATATATTTT
CASSRPGSGNTIYF
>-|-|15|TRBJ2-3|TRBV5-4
TGTGCCAGCAGCTTGGACGGTTCCCCCGCTGGTACGCAGTATTTT
CASSLDGSPAGTQYF
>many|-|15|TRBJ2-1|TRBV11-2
TGTGCCAGCAGCTTATACGGAAGCTCCTACAATGAGCAGTTCTTC
CASSLYGSSYNEQFF
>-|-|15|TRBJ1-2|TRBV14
TGTGCCAGCAGCCAATTCGTCACCTTGCCCGATGGCTACACCTTC
CASSQFVTLPDGYTF
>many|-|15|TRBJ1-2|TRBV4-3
TGCGCCAGCAGCCAAGACAGGGGAGGTGGCTATGGCTACACCTTC
CASSQDRGGGYGYTF
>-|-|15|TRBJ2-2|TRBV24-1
TGTGCCACCAGTGTCGCCAGCGAGAACACCGGGGAGCTGTTTTTT
CATSVASENTGELFF
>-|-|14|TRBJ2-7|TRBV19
TGTGCCAGTAGTATAGTAGCGTCCTCCTACGAGCAGTACTTC
CASSIVASSYEQYF
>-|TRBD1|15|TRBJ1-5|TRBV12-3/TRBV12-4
TGTGCCAGCAGTCCTCGGACAGGGGGCGGTGGGGCCCAGCATTTT
CASSPRTGGGGAQHF
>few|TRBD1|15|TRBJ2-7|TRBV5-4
TGTGCCAGCAGCAGAGGGACAGGAAGTCCCTACGAGCAGTACTTC
CASSRGTGSPYEQYF
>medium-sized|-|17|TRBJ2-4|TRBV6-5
TGTGCCAGCAGTCCCGGTCCCGGCTTGTTTGCCAAAAACATTCAGTACTTC
CASSPGPGLFAKNIQYF
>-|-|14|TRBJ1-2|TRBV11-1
TGTGCCAGCGGCTTAGAAGGACGGGAATATGGGTACGCCTTC
CASGLEGREYGYAF
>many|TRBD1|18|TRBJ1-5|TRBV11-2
TGTGCCAGCAGCTCTTGGACAGGGGGCACCTTGGGCAATCAGCCCCAGCATTTT
CASSSWTGGTLGNQPQHF
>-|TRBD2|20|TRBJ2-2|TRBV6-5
TGTGCCATCAGTTCCAGACCCGGGACTAGCGGGAGAGGGAACACCGGGGAGCTGTTTTTT
CAISSRPGTSGRGNTGELFF
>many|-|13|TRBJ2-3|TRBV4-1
TGCGCCAGCGGAGGGCTCAGCACAGATACGCAGTATTTT
CASGGLSTDTQYF
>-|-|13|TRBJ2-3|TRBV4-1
TGCGCCAGCAGCCAAAAGGGAAATCAGCCCCAGTATTTT
CASSQKGNQPQYF
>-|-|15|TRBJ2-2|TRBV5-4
TGTGCCAGCAGCCCTGGGACGGGACGGACCGGGGAGCTGTTTTTT
CASSPGTGRTGELFF
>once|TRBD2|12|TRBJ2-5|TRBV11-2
TGTGCTAGCGGGAAGGCTTCCGAGACCCAGTACTTC
CASGKASETQYF
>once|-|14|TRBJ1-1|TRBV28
TGTGCCAGCAGTTTATTGTTGCTTGACACTGGAGCTTTCTTT
CASSLLLLDTGAFF
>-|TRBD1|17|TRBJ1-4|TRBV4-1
TGCGCCAGCAGCCAAGGTGACAGGGCTTATACTAATGAAAGACTGTTTTTT
CASSQGDRAYTNERLFF
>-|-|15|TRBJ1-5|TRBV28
TGTGCCAGCAGTCCTACGATCGGGGTCGATCAGCCCCAGCATTTT
CASSPTIGVDQPQHF
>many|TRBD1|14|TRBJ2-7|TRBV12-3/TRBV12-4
TGTGCCAGCAGTTTACAGGTCAGGGGGAACGAGCAGTACTTC
CASSLQVRGNEQYF
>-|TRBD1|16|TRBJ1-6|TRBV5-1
TGCGCCAGCAGCTTGGCCGGGACAGGGATGGATTCACCCCTCCACTTT
CASSLAGTGMDSPLHF
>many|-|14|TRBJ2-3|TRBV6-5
TGTGCCAGCAGAGATACTATTGAGGCAGATACGCAGTATTTT
CASRDTIEADTQYF
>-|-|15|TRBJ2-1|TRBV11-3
TGTGCCAGCAGCTTCAGAGGGAGAAATTACAATGAGCAGTTATTC
CASSFRGRNYNEQLF
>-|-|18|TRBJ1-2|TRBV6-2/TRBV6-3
TGTGCCAGCAGTGAACGGCGTAGTGAGCAGGGAGTAGACTATGGCTACACCTTC
CASSERRSEQGVDYGYTF
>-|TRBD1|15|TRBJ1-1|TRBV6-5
TGTGCCAGCAGTTACGAGGGACAGGGGGGCCCTGAAGCTTTCTTT
CASSYEGQGGPEAFF
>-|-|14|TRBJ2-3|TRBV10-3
TGTGCCACCAGTGAGTCGGGCAAGACAGATACGCAGTATTTT
CATSESGKTDTQYF
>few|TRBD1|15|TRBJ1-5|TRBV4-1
TGCGCCAGCAGCCGAGAACAGGGGAGCAATCAGCCCCAGCATTTT
CASSREQGSNQPQHF
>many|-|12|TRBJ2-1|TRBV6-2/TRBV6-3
TGTGCCAGCAGTTCGAGCGGACCTGAGCAGTTCTTC
CASSSSGPEQFF
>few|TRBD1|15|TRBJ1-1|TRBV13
TGTGCCAGCAGCCCCCGCCAGACAGGGGCCGCTGAAGCTTTCTTT
CASSPRQTGAAEAFF
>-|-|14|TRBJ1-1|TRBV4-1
TGCGCCAGCAGCCAAGTAGGGGAGCCGATTGAAGCTTTCTTT
CASSQVGEPIEAFF
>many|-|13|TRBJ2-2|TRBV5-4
TGTGCCAGCAGGACAGGCGGGGCCGGGGAGCTGTTTTTT
CASRTGGAGELFF
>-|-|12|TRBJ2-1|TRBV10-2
TGCGCCAGCAGGAGGGCTTACAATGAGCAGTTCTTC
CASRRAYNEQFF
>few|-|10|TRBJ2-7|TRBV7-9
TGTGCCAGCAGCCAGTACGAGCAGTACTTC
CASSQYEQYF
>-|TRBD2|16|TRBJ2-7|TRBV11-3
TGTGCCAGCAACTCCCGGACTAGCGGGCTCTCCTACGGGCAGTACTTC
CASNSRTSGLSYGQYF
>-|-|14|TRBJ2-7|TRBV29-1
TGCAGCGTTGAAGGGGGTGGGGCCGAGGGGGAGCAGTACTTC
CSVEGGGAEGEQYF
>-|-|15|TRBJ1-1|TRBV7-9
TGTGCCAGCAGCTTACCGGCGACAGGATACACTGAAGCTTTCTTT
CASSLPATGYTEAFF
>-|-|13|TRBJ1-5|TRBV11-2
TGTGCCAGCAGCCGTGACAGCGGTCAGCCCCATCATTTT
CASSRDSGQPHHF
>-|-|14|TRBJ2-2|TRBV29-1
TGCAGCGTTGGATGGAGGGGGCGGGCCGGGGAGCTGTTTTTT
CSVGWRGRAGELFF
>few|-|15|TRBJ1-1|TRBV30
TGTGCCTGGGTCCCCCTCTCCGGGGGCCGGAATGAAGCTTTCTTT
CAWVPLSGGRNEAFF